The 10 T cell receptor beta chains below come from one sample, sequenced in a study of identifying expanded T cells in peripheral blood. TCRdb's table, derived via immunoSEQ multiplex PCR, lists solely in-frame clones and lacks some. The sample carries around 76,000 clones, roughly 88% recorded once. The specimen was blood. These receptor sequences come from a person aged 18-70 years in good health.

The V gene is TRBV7-8, the J gene TRBJ1-5; the D is unclear. V shed 5 bases and J shed 0 bases, with 14 bases lying between them. Germline lookup yields CDR1 SGHVS and CDR2 FQNEAQ. CDR3 size: 16 residues. The CDR3 reads CASSPLPDPSNQPQHF. The CDR3 nucleotides are TGTGCCAGCAGCCCGCTCCCGGACCCTAGCAATCAGCCCCAGCATTTT. Looking up the rest from reference TRBV7-8 and TRBJ1-5 gives the full variable domain: GAGVSQSPRYKVAKRGQDVALRCDPISGHVSLFWYQQALGQGPEFLTYFQNEAQLDKSGLPSDRFFAERPEGSVSTLKIQRTQQEDSAVYLCASSPLPDPSNQPQHFGDGTRLSIL.

The J gene is TRBJ2-5, the V gene TRBV19; 7 bases are shared with TRBD1. Germline V gene lookup returns CDR1 LNHDA and CDR2 SQIVND (reference sequence). This CDR3 spans 15 amino acids. Germline trimming cut 4 bases from V and 2 bases from J; bases unmatched to any gene: 7. This CDR3 reads CASSNRQGWQETQYF. The CDR3, as DNA: TGTGCCAGTAGTAACAGACAGGGATGGCAAGAGACCCAGTACTTC.

The chain links TRBV9 to TRBJ2-1; 8 positions agree with TRBD2. Trimming at V came to 3 bases and at J to 7 bases, leaving 12 bases not matched to a gene. The CDR3 sequence is 16 residues long. CDR1 is SGDLS and CDR2 is YYNGEE in the germline V gene. Here the CDR3 reads CASSAPGLVGGNEQFF. The CDR3 DNA reads TGTGCCAGCAGCGCCCCGGGACTAGTAGGCGGAAATGAGCAGTTCTTC.

The J gene is TRBJ2-7, the V gene TRBV7-9; no definite D call. V lost 1 base to trimming and J lost 5 bases, with 6 bases between them. The CDR3 loop spans 12 amino acids. The germline V gene encodes CDR1 SEHNR and CDR2 FQNEAQ (reference sequence). The chain's CDR3 is CASSLGVHEQYF. CDR3 nucleotides: TGTGCCAGCAGCTTAGGTGTACACGAGCAGTACTTC.

This chain connects TRBV28 to TRBJ1-5, with D unresolved. The CDR3 length is 14 residues. The germline V and J ends were trimmed by 7 bases and 0 bases, with 10 bases remaining between them. Germline values: CDR1 MDHEN, CDR2 SYDVKM. This CDR3 is CASNPDVSNQPQHF. The CDR3 region has the DNA TGTGCCAGCAACCCTGACGTTAGCAATCAGCCCCAGCATTTT. The whole variable domain, remainder taken from reference TRBV28 and TRBJ1-5, is DVKVTQSSRYLVKRTGEKVFLECVQDMDHENMFWYRQDPGLGLRLIYFSYDVKMKEKGDIPEGYSVSREKKERFSLILESASTNQTSMYLCASNPDVSNQPQHFGDGTRLSIL.

The chain joins TRBV11-2 to TRBJ1-3; D unresolved. V dropped 0 bases and J dropped 9 bases, with 6 bases sitting between them. The germline V gene encodes CDR1 SGHAT and CDR2 FQNNGV. The CDR3 has 12 residues. The CDR3 DNA sequence: TGTGCCAGCAGCTTAGAGAGGAGCACCATATATTTT. This codes for CASSLERSTIYF. Looking up the rest from reference TRBV11-2 and TRBJ1-3 gives the full variable domain: EAGVAQSPRYKIIEKRQSVAFWCNPISGHATLYWYQQILGQGPKLLIQFQNNGVVDDSQLPKDRFSAERLKGVDSTLKIQPAKLEDSAVYLCASSLERSTIYFGEGSWLTVV.

This sequence joins TRBV28 and TRBJ1-5; possible D gene TRBD1, 5 bases. Germline assignment: CDR1 MDHEN and CDR2 SYDVKM. Between the trimmed V and J ends, which lost 3 bases and 5 bases, there was a span of 11 bases. The CDR3 is 14 amino acids. The DNA of the CDR3 is TGTGCCAGCAGTTTGGGGGGTGGGGATCAGCCCCAGCATTTT. As protein: CASSLGGGDQPQHF.

The V and J genes are TRBV2 and TRBJ1-6, with TRBD1 identical over 10 bases. The CDR3 extends over 15 amino acids. V was pared by 7 bases and J by 6 bases, with 6 bases of the junction left unmatched. Germline V lookup: CDR1 SNHLY, CDR2 FYNNEI. CDR3 DNA: TGTGCCAGCAACCGGGACAGGGGTAGTAATTCACCCCTCCACTTT. It is translated as CASNRDRGSNSPLHF.

The chain recombines TRBV5-1 with TRBJ2-5; the D call may be TRBD1 or TRBD2 (5 bases each). V was cut by 1 base and J by 1 base, with 11 bases left in between. The germline V gene encodes CDR1 SGHRS and CDR2 YFSETQ. The CDR3 extends over 15 amino acids. The CDR3 spells CASSLYPGPQETQYF. Here the CDR3 DNA reads TGCGCCAGCAGCTTGTATCCGGGACCCCAAGAGACCCAGTACTTC.

V is TRBV29-1 and J is TRBJ2-1, with TRBD2 identical over 14 bases. The V segment lost 1 base and the J segment 2 bases; nucleotides outside the gene matches: 1. The CDR3 extends over 16 amino acids. CDR1 is SQVTM and CDR2 is ANQGSEA in the germline V gene. The CDR3 nucleotides read TGCAGCGTTGAAGGGGGACTAGCGGGGGCCTACAATGAGCAGTTCTTC. Protein sequence: CSVEGGLAGAYNEQFF.